This note documents a single TCR beta chain sequence. Method: immunoSEQ multiplex PCR; TCRdb's copy keeps in-frame clones and lacks some. The table has about 80,000 clones, around 94% seen once. Looked up from germline, CDR1 is SQVTM and CDR2 is ANQGSEA. Trimming removed 7 bases from V and 1 base from J, with 7 bases in between. The CDR3 spans 11 residues. This sample was taken from a study of technical replicates of blood from four donors. This sequence was found in a human donor in good health. This chain links TRBV29-1 with TRBJ1-1, with unresolved D. Specimen: T cells isolated from PBMCs. The CDR3 coding sequence is TGCAGCGGCAGGTCGAACACTGAAGCTTTCTTT. Its translation: CSGRSNTEAFF.